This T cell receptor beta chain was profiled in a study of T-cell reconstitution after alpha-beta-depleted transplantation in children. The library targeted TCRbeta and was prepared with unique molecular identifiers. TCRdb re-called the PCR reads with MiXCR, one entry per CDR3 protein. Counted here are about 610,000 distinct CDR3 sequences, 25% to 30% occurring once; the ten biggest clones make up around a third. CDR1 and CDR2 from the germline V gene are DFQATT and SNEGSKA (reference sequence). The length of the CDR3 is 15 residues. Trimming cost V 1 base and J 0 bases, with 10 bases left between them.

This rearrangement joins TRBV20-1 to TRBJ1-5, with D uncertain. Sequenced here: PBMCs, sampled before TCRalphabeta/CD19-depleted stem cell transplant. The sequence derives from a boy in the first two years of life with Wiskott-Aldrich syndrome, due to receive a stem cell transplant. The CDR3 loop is CSARVLGFSNQPQHF. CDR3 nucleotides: TGCAGTGCTAGAGTGTTGGGGTTTAGCAATCAGCCCCAGCATTTT.